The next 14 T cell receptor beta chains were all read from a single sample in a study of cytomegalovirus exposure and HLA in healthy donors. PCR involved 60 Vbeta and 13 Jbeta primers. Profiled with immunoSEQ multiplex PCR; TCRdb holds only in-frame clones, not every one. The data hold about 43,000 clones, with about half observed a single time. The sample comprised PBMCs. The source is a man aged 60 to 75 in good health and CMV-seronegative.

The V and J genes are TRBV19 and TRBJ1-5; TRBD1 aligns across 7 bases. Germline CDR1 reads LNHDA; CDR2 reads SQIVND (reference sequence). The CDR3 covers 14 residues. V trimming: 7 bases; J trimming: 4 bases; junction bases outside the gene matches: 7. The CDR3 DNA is TGTGCCAGTAAGTGGGACAGCCAGAATCAGCCCCAGCATTTT. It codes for CASKWDSQNQPQHF.

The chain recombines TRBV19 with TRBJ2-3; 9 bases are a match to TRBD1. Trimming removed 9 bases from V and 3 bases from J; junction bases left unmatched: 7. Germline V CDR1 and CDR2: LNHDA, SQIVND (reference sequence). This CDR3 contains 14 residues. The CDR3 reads CASKEGTGTDTQYF. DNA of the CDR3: TGTGCCAGCAAAGAAGGGACAGGGACAGATACGCAGTATTTT.

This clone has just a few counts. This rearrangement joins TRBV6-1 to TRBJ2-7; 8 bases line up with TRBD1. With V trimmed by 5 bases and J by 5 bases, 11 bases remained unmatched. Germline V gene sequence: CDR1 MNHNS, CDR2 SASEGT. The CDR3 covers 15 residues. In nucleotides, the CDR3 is TGTGCCAGCAGTCCTTCGGACAGGGTGTCTGACGAGCAGTACTTC. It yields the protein CASSPSDRVSDEQYF.

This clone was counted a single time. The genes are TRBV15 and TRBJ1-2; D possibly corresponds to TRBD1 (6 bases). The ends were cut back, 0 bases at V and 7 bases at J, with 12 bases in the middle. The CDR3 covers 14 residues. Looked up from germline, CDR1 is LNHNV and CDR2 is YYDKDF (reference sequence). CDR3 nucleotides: TGTGCCACCAGCAGAGAGGGTGGGGGCGCTGGCTACACCTTC. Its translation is CATSREGGGAGYTF.

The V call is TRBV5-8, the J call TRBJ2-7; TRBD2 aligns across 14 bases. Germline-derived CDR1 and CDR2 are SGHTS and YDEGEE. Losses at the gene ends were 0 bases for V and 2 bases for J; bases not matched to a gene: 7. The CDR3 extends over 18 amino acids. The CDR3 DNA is TGTGCCAGCAGCTTGGCGGGGACTAGCGGGAGACAGACCTACGAGCAGTACTTC. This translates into CASSLAGTSGRQTYEQYF.

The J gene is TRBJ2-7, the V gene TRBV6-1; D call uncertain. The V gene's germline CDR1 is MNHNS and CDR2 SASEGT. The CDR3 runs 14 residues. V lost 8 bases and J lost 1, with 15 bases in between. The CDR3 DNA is TGTGCCAGCGTCGGAGTTTCATATTCCTACGAGCAGTACTTC. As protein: CASVGVSYSYEQYF.

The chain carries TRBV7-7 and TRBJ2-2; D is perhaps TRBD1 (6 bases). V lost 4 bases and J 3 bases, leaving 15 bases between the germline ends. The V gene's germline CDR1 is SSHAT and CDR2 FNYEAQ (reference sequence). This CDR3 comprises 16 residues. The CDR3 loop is CASSSTGPGDTGELFF. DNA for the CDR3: TGTGCCAGCAGCTCAACAGGGCCAGGGGACACCGGGGAGCTGTTTTTT.

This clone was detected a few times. The CDR3 sequence: CASSLILATEAFF. The CDR3 region has the DNA TGTGCCAGCAGCTTAATACTAGCCACTGAAGCTTTCTTT. The chain links TRBV7-9 to TRBJ1-1; D uncertain. The CDR3 length is 13 residues. From germline, CDR1 is SEHNR and CDR2 FQNEAQ (reference sequence). Trimming stripped 2 bases from V and 4 bases from J, with 8 bases between.

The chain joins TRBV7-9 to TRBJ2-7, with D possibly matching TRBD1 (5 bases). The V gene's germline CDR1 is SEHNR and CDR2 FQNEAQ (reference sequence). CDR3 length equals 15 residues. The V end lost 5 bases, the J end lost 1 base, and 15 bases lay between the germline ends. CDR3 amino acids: CASSLGRRASYEQYF. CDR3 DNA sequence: TGTGCCAGCAGCCTCGGACGCAGGGCATCCTACGAGCAGTACTTC.

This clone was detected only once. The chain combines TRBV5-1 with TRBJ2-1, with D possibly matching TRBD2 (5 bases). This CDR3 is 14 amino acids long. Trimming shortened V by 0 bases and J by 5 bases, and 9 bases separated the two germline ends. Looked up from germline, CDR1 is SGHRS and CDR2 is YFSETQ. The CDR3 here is CASSLGGPNNEQFF. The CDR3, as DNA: TGCGCCAGCAGCTTGGGAGGGCCCAACAATGAGCAGTTCTTC.

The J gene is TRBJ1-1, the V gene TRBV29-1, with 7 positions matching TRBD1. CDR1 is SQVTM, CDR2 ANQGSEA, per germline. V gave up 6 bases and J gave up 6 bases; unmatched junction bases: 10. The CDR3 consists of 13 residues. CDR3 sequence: CSVSTGVKSEAFF. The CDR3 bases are TGCAGCGTGTCTACAGGGGTCAAGTCTGAAGCTTTCTTT.

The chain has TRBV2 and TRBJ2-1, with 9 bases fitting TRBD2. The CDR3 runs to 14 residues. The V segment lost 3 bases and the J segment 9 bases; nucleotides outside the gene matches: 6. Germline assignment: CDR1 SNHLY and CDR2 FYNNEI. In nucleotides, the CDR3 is TGTGCCAGCAGTGAGTTAGCGGGAGAGGGTGAGCAGTTCTTC. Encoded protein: CASSELAGEGEQFF.

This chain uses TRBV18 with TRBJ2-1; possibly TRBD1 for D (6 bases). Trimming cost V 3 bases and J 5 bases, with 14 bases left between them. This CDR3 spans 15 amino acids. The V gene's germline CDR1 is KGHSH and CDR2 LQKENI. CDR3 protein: CASSPEDRPNNEQFF. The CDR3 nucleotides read TGTGCCAGCTCACCGGAGGACAGACCTAACAATGAGCAGTTCTTC.

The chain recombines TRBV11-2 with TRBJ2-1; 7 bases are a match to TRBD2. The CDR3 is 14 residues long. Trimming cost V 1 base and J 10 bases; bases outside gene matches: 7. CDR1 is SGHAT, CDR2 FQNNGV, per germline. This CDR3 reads CASSLVGGKGEQFF. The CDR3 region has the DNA TGTGCCAGCAGCTTAGTGGGGGGGAAAGGGGAGCAGTTCTTC.